This entry lists 3 T cell receptor beta chains sequenced from one sample in a study of CD8 T cells in Susac syndrome. Random hexamers primed reverse transcription of about 0.5 to 1 ug RNA. TCRdb re-derived calls from the immunoSEQ multiplex PCR reads in MiXCR, one entry per CDR3 protein. The data show roughly 200,000 distinct CDR3 sequences, roughly 95% seen once. Sequencing used CD8+ T cells from PBMCs. Receptor source: a human donor with multiple sclerosis.

The chain joins TRBV29-1 to TRBJ2-3, with 7 bases lining up with TRBD1. The CDR3 is 15 residues long. Germline V CDR1 and CDR2: SQVTM, ANQGSEA. Trimming cost V 4 bases and J 2 bases; bases outside gene matches: 9. CDR3 nucleotides: TGCAGCGTTGTATCTCGACAGGGTGCCACAGATACGCAGTATTTT. Encoded protein: CSVVSRQGATDTQYF.

The genes are TRBV29-1 and TRBJ1-1; D gene unclear. V gave up 7 bases and J gave up 2 bases, with 11 bases separating them. The CDR3 sequence is 12 residues long. CDR1 is SQVTM, CDR2 ANQGSEA, per germline. CDR3 nucleotides: TGCAGCGCTCCGGGTTCCAACACTGAAGCTTTCTTT. Residues: CSAPGSNTEAFF.

This sequence joins TRBV12-3 or TRBV12-4 and TRBJ2-1, with D unresolved. Trimming pared 2 bases from V and 7 bases from J, leaving 6 bases between. The CDR3 loop spans 12 amino acids. CDR3 sequence: CASSLIHNEQFF. As DNA, the CDR3 is TGTGCCAGCAGTTTAATCCATAATGAGCAGTTCTTC.